Listed here are 4 T cell receptor beta chains from one sample, sequenced in a study of T cell repertoires in cytomegalovirus infection. No antigens are known for them. TCRdb re-analysed the reads in MiXCR, keeping a single row per CDR3 protein. The sample gives about 310,000 distinct CDR3 sequences, 25% of which show up once; about an eighth is in the top ten. The input for sequencing was cultured PBMCs, taken from culture after CMV antigen stimulation. These receptor sequences come from a human donor in good health (CMV status not recorded). Some clones in this sample may be carry-over from other donors' samples.

At least ten counts were recorded for this clonotype. V usage is TRBV25-1 and J usage is TRBJ1-2; maybe TRBD1 (5 bases). Trimming removed 2 bases at V and 4 bases at J, with 14 bases between. The CDR3 extends over 15 amino acids. Germline V gives CDR1 MGHDK, CDR2 SYGVNS. The CDR3 DNA reads as TGTGCCAGCAGTGAACCGGGCAGGGACGGCTATGGCTACACCTTC. This codes for CASSEPGRDGYGYTF.

This clonotype has just a few counts. This rearrangement joins TRBV20-1 to TRBJ1-1; D possibly corresponds to TRBD1 (6 bases). The germline V gene has CDR1 DFQATT and CDR2 SNEGSKA (reference sequence). V lost 5 bases, J lost 1 base, and 11 bases lay in between. CDR3 size: 13 residues. Here the CDR3 DNA reads TGCAGTGCTGGAAGGACAGAGAACACTGAAGCTTTCTTT. This translates into CSAGRTENTEAFF.

This clonotype has a handful of counts. This rearrangement joins TRBV7-6 to TRBJ2-5; 8 bases map to TRBD1. CDR1 and CDR2 (germline): SGHVS, FNYEAQ. This CDR3 contains 14 residues. The J segment lost 4 bases and the V segment lost 5 bases, leaving 6 bases of the junction unmatched. In DNA form, the CDR3 reads TGTGCCAGCAGCCCCAGGGGGCACGTAGAGACCCAGTACTTC. This gives the protein CASSPRGHVETQYF. Supplemented by reference TRBV7-6 and TRBJ2-5, the full variable domain reads GAGVSQSPRYKVTKRGQDVALRCDPISGHVSLYWYRQALGQGPEFLTYFNYEAQQDKSGLPNDRFSAERPEGSISTLTIQRTEQRDSAMYRCASSPRGHVETQYFGPGTRLLVL.

The V gene is TRBV5-4, the J gene TRBJ2-6, with D possibly being TRBD2 (5 bases). Germline V lookup: CDR1 SGHNT, CDR2 YYREEE (reference sequence). The CDR3 is 16 residues long. V gave up 4 bases and J gave up 0 bases, with 11 bases separating them. The CDR3 loop reads CASSRDYPSGANVLTF. CDR3 sequence (DNA): TGTGCCAGCAGCAGAGACTACCCCTCTGGGGCCAACGTCCTGACTTTC.